This TCR beta chain is from a study of cytomegalovirus exposure and HLA in healthy donors. Study results and caveats: An analysis done earlier found most TCR beta V segments productive about 90% or about 30% of the time.

On this clone: The antigen is unknown.

The PCR was carried out with 60 Vbeta primers and 13 Jbeta primers. The protocol was immunoSEQ multiplex PCR, while the TCRdb copy is restricted to in-frame clones and leaves out a portion. The sample lists some 98,000 clones; around 70% were seen once. The V gene's germline CDR1 is MNHEY and CDR2 SMNVEV (reference sequence). The CDR3 runs to 15 residues. V lost 7 bases to trimming and J lost 7 bases; unmatched junction nucleotides: 14. The sequenced material came from PBMCs. The sequence came from a man in his fifties or sixties in good health and CMV-seronegative. The gene calls are TRBV27 and TRBJ2-7; 9 bases fit TRBD1. The CDR3 is CASTSQQGAVIEQYF. The CDR3 nucleotides are TGTGCCAGCACCTCGCAACAGGGGGCTGTGATAGAGCAGTACTTC.